The next 25 T cell receptor beta chains were all read from a single sample in a study of CD8 T cells in Susac syndrome. An amount of RNA that ranged from roughly 0.45 to 1 ug was reverse transcribed with random hexamers. MiXCR, applied by TCRdb to the immunoSEQ multiplex PCR reads, yields one record per CDR3 protein. The table lists 71,000 or so distinct CDR3 sequences, approximately 96% of them singletons. Sequencing was performed on CD4+ T cells from PBMCs. The receptor set was obtained from a human donor with multiple sclerosis.

Here the CDR3 DNA reads TGTGCCAGCAGCCCTAGACCAGGGAGGGTTGGAAACACCATATATTTT. This codes for CASSPRPGRVGNTIYF. The V gene is TRBV9, the J gene TRBJ1-3; possible D gene TRBD1, 5 bases. The CDR3 has 16 amino acids. Germline assignment: CDR1 SGDLS and CDR2 YYNGEE. Trimming took 4 bases from V and 3 from J, leaving 17 bases between them.

The J gene is TRBJ1-6, the V gene TRBV5-1, with D hard to call. Germline V gene sequence: CDR1 SGHRS, CDR2 YFSETQ. Between the trimmed V and J ends, which lost 2 bases and 7 bases, there was a span of 10 bases. The CDR3 totals 14 residues. Here the CDR3 DNA reads TGCGCCAGCAGCTTTGGACCCACCAATTCACCCCTCCACTTT. Amino acids: CASSFGPTNSPLHF.

The V call is TRBV6-1, the J call TRBJ2-6; D may correspond to TRBD1 or TRBD2 (5 bases each). The germline gives CDR1 MNHNS, CDR2 SASEGT. This CDR3 region has 14 residues. With 6 bases removed from V and 0 bases from J, the gap between germline ends came to 6 bases. CDR3 amino acids: CASRGDSGANVLTF. The DNA for the CDR3 is TGTGCCAGCAGGGGGGACTCTGGGGCCAACGTCCTGACTTTC.

The rearrangement joins TRBV29-1 to TRBJ1-1; 7 bases fit TRBD1. The J segment lost 4 bases and the V segment lost 6 bases, leaving 8 bases of the junction unmatched. Germline CDR1 is SQVTM and CDR2 is ANQGSEA. CDR3 length equals 13 residues. In nucleotides, the CDR3 is TGCAGCGTGGTGACAGGGTTCGTCACTGAAGCTTTCTTT. It is translated as CSVVTGFVTEAFF. The complete variable domain, with remaining parts taken from reference TRBV29-1 and TRBJ1-1, reads SAVISQKPSRDICQRGTSLTIQCQVDSQVTMMFWYRQQPGQSLTLIATANQGSEATYESGFVIDKFPISRPNLTFSTLTVSNMSPEDSSIYLCSVVTGFVTEAFFGQGTRLTVV.

The chain combines TRBV30 with TRBJ2-2; 8 bases line up with TRBD1. The CDR3 runs 16 residues. The germline CDR1 and CDR2 sequences are GTSNPN and SVGIG (reference sequence). The V segment lost 4 bases and the J segment 2 bases; nucleotides outside the gene matches: 9. The CDR3 coding sequence is TGTGCCTGGACTATTCCCGGGACAGGAAACACCGGGGAGCTGTTTTTT. As protein: CAWTIPGTGNTGELFF.

The chain carries TRBV12-3 or TRBV12-4 and TRBJ2-7, with D possibly matching TRBD2 (5 bases). This CDR3 spans 13 amino acids. V gave up 5 bases and J gave up 5 bases, with 13 bases separating them. The CDR3 DNA sequence: TGTGCCAGCAGTCCCCGGGGAGTCCACGAGCAGTACTTC. This encodes CASSPRGVHEQYF.

V and J are TRBV5-1 and TRBJ1-1, with TRBD1 identical over 10 bases. V lost 4 bases and J lost 5; bases outside the gene matches: 5. CDR3 size: 14 residues. The germline V gene has CDR1 SGHRS and CDR2 YFSETQ. The CDR3 spells CASSERTGGTEAFF. The CDR3 DNA reads TGCGCCAGCAGCGAGAGGACAGGGGGAACTGAAGCTTTCTTT.

V gene TRBV20-1 combines with J gene TRBJ2-5; the D is unclear. With 3 bases removed from V and 4 bases from J, the gap between germline ends came to 15 bases. Germline V CDR1 and CDR2: DFQATT, SNEGSKA (reference sequence). CDR3 length: 14 amino acids. The CDR3 here is CSARGRIVRETQYF. DNA for the CDR3: TGCAGTGCTAGGGGCAGGATAGTAAGAGAGACCCAGTACTTC.

This chain links TRBV12-3 or TRBV12-4 with TRBJ2-7, with TRBD1 matching over 9 bases. The CDR3 consists of 15 residues. J was trimmed by 5 bases and V by 5 bases; bases with no gene match: 10. The CDR3 protein is CASSKGQGFKDEQYF. CDR3 bases: TGTGCCAGCAGTAAGGGACAGGGTTTTAAGGACGAGCAGTACTTC.

The V gene is TRBV4-1, the J gene TRBJ1-5; a possible D gene is TRBD1 (6 bases). Germline lookup yields CDR1 MGHRA and CDR2 YSYEKL. Trimming stripped 0 bases from V and 2 bases from J, with 11 bases between. This CDR3 comprises 16 residues. The CDR3 DNA sequence: TGCGCCAGCAGCCAAGATTCCAGGGGTGGCAATCAGCCCCAGCATTTT. Residues: CASSQDSRGGNQPQHF.

V gene TRBV4-2 combines with J gene TRBJ1-5, with TRBD1 identical over 7 bases. The V gene end was trimmed by 2 bases and the J gene end by 3 bases; junction bases not matched to a gene: 4. The CDR3 contains 15 residues. CDR1 and CDR2 (germline): LGHNA, YNFKEQ. CDR3: CASSQPGQSNQPQHF. The CDR3 nucleotides read TGTGCCAGCAGCCAACCGGGACAGTCCAATCAGCCCCAGCATTTT.

This chain links TRBV29-1 with TRBJ1-2; possible D gene TRBD1, 5 bases. The CDR3 contains 12 residues. V was cut by 5 bases and J by 2 bases, with 9 bases left in between. Germline V gene lookup returns CDR1 SQVTM and CDR2 ANQGSEA. CDR3 bases: TGCAGCGTTATGACAGAGAACTATGGCTACACCTTC. Its translation is CSVMTENYGYTF.

V usage is TRBV3-1 and J usage is TRBJ1-2; no clear D gene. The V end was cut by 2 bases, the J end by 8 bases, with 15 bases between. The germline gives CDR1 LGHDT, CDR2 YNNKEL (reference sequence). The CDR3 extends over 14 amino acids. CDR3 loop: CASSQLGGPRGYTF. In nucleotides, the CDR3 is TGTGCCAGCAGCCAACTAGGAGGGCCTAGAGGCTACACCTTC.

V is TRBV6-1 and J is TRBJ2-3; the D is unclear. Trimming stripped 7 bases from V and 2 bases from J, with 10 bases between. This CDR3 is built from 13 residues. CDR1 MNHNS and CDR2 SASEGT come from the germline V gene. The CDR3 DNA is TGTGCCAGCATGGGGAAAATCACAGATACGCAGTATTTT. This translates into CASMGKITDTQYF.

The chain uses TRBV7-3 and TRBJ2-5; D gene ambiguous. The germline V gene has CDR1 SGHTA and CDR2 FQGTGA. This CDR3 spans 13 amino acids. Trimming cost V 5 bases and J 0 bases, with 7 bases left between them. The CDR3 DNA is TGTGCCAGCAGCCCTAGGAACCAAGAGACCCAGTACTTC. Encoded protein: CASSPRNQETQYF.

The chain combines TRBV20-1 with TRBJ1-5; the D is unclear. Germline V gene data show CDR1 as DFQATT and CDR2 as SNEGSKA (reference sequence). V lost 1 base, J lost 0 bases, and 7 bases lay in between. This CDR3 region has 14 residues. CDR3 nucleotides: TGCAGTGCTAGAGGGCCGGGTAGCAATCAGCCCCAGCATTTT. Amino acid sequence: CSARGPGSNQPQHF.

CDR3 region: CASSVRAEYGYTF. The CDR3 DNA sequence: TGTGCCAGCAGCGTAAGAGCGGAGTATGGCTACACCTTC. V usage is TRBV9 and J usage is TRBJ1-2; D not resolved. Between the trimmed V and J ends, which lost 1 base and 5 bases, there was a span of 9 bases. Germline CDR1 is SGDLS and CDR2 is YYNGEE. The CDR3 is made up of 13 amino acids.

The chain links TRBV5-1 to TRBJ2-5, with TRBD1 identical over 10 bases. The CDR3 length is 16 residues. Germline CDR1 is SGHRS and CDR2 is YFSETQ. Trimming cost V 0 bases and J 3 bases; bases outside gene matches: 5. The CDR3 sequence is CASSLGPGQGKETQYF. The CDR3 nucleotides are TGCGCCAGCAGCTTGGGTCCGGGACAGGGGAAAGAGACCCAGTACTTC.

The chain combines TRBV20-1 with TRBJ2-2; D is perhaps TRBD1 (6 bases). CDR1 is DFQATT, CDR2 SNEGSKA, per germline (reference sequence). The CDR3 covers 16 residues. Trimming pared 0 bases from V and 1 base from J, leaving 12 bases between. The DNA for the CDR3 is TGCAGTGCTAGAGATCTCGGACAGAGGAACACCGGGGAGCTGTTTTTT. Its translation is CSARDLGQRNTGELFF.

The chain uses TRBV2 and TRBJ2-1; TRBD2 is a possible D gene (6 bases). Germline V gives CDR1 SNHLY, CDR2 FYNNEI. Trimming left V 5 bases short and J 4 bases short, with 15 bases between. This CDR3 spans 15 amino acids. The DNA of the CDR3 is TGTGCCAGCAGTTCCGGGAGCAAGGGATACAATGAGCAGTTCTTC. This encodes CASSSGSKGYNEQFF.

The chain has TRBV11-2 and TRBJ2-5; 8 bases map to TRBD1. The ends lost 4 bases at V and 6 bases at J; junction bases unmatched: 10. The germline V gene encodes CDR1 SGHAT and CDR2 FQNNGV. The CDR3 totals 15 residues. CDR3 in DNA: TGTGCCAGCAGCTCCCTAGCAGGGGGCGAACAGACCCAGTACTTC. Translating gives CASSSLAGGEQTQYF.

The chain has TRBV6-5 and TRBJ2-1; tentative D call: TRBD2 (7 bases). V shed 3 bases and J shed 4 bases, with 13 bases lying between them. The germline V gene has CDR1 MNHEY and CDR2 SVGAGI. The CDR3 has 15 amino acids. The CDR3 loop is CASSYGGGRYNEQFF. CDR3 nucleotide sequence: TGTGCCAGCAGTTATGGGGGGGGCCGGTACAATGAGCAGTTCTTC.

V and J are TRBV5-4 and TRBJ2-5; no reliable D call. Per germline, CDR1 SGHNT and CDR2 YYREEE (reference sequence). V shed 2 bases and J shed 3 bases, with 11 bases lying between them. The length of the CDR3 is 14 residues. CDR3 nucleotide sequence: TGTGCCAGCAGCTTCCCCGGGTCCGAAGAGACCCAGTACTTC. It encodes CASSFPGSEETQYF.

This clonotype was seen once. The chain couples TRBV4-1 to TRBJ1-2; 8 bases map to TRBD1. With V trimmed by 8 bases and J by 2 bases, 4 bases remained unmatched. This CDR3 has 13 amino acids. Germline CDR1 and CDR2: MGHRA and YSYEKL. The CDR3 coding sequence is TGCGCCAGCCGAAGGACAGGGAACTATGGCTACACCTTC. Protein product: CASRRTGNYGYTF.

The chain carries TRBV10-3 and TRBJ2-1; D may correspond to TRBD1 or TRBD2 (6 bases each). CDR1 is ENHRY and CDR2 is SYGVKD in the germline V gene. This CDR3 is built from 12 residues. V was clipped by 8 bases and J by 7 bases, with 12 bases between them. CDR3 amino acids: CAISGAGNEQFF. The CDR3 nucleotides read TGTGCCATCTCAGGGGCGGGGAATGAGCAGTTCTTC.